This T cell receptor (beta chain) was captured by sequencing in a study of CD8+ T cells in alopecia areata. Study-wide background: The percentage of affected scalp area served as the score of severity for treated patients. General observations from the study: Among the top 100, expanded CD8+ clones, as well as scalp clonality, were significantly decreased by tofacitinib.

The ends were cut back, 2 bases at V and 4 bases at J, with 10 bases in the middle. The CDR3 is 14 residues long. Germline loops: CDR1 KGHSH, CDR2 LQKENI. In its sample, this clone was seen a few times. Its antigen is currently unknown. As the sequencing template, cDNA was produced by extracting RNA and reverse transcribing it. Using immunoSEQ multiplex PCR, the repertoire was profiled, and TCRdb retains in-frame clones only, with some absent. Of more than 100,000 clones in the sample, under 90% were seen once. The treatment: oral pan-JAK inhibitor, 5-10 mg twice daily. The chain uses TRBV18 and TRBJ2-3, with D tentatively TRBD1 (5 bases). The sequencing here drew on CD8+ T cells sorted from blood, taken at approximately week 30, from a patient treated with tofacitinib. This TCR came from a human donor with alopecia areata. The CDR3 nucleotides read TGTGCCAGCTCACCAGGGGCAGGCGCAGATACGCAGTATTTT. Its translation: CASSPGAGADTQYF.